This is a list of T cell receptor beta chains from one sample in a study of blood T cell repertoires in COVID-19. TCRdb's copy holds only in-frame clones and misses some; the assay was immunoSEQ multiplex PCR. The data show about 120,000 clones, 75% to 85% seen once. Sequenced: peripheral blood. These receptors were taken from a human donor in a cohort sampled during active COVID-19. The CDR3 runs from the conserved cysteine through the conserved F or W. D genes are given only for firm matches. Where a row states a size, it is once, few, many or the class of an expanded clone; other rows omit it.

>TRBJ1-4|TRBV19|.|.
CASSGGRGGNEKLFF
TGTGCCAGTAGTGGGGGACGGGGGGGTAATGAAAAACTGTTTTTT
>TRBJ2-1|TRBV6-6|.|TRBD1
CASSYGTGRGEQFF
TGTGCCAGCAGTTACGGGACAGGGAGAGGTGAGCAGTTCTTC
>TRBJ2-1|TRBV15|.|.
CATSRDRAQYNEQFF
TGTGCCACCAGCAGAGACAGGGCACAGTACAATGAGCAGTTCTTC
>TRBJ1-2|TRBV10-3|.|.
CAISPRGFEGYTF
TGTGCCATCAGTCCCCGGGGGTTTGAAGGCTACACCTTC
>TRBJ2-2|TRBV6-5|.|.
CASSYGRGSGELFF
TGTGCCAGCAGTTACGGGAGAGGTTCCGGGGAGCTGTTTTTT
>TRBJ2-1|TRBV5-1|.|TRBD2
CASSVALAGNEQFF
TGCGCCAGCAGTGTGGCGCTAGCGGGCAATGAGCAGTTCTTC
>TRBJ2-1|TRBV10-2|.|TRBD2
CASSPGLAGGDEQFF
TGCGCCAGCAGTCCAGGACTAGCGGGGGGCGATGAGCAGTTCTTC
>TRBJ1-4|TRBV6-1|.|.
CASSEEESRGAAPTNEKLFF
TGTGCCAGCAGTGAAGAAGAATCGCGGGGGGCCGCGCCAACTAATGAAAAACTGTTTTTT
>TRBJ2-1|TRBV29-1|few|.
CSVEDPPYNEQFF
TGCAGCGTTGAAGACCCCCCGTACAATGAGCAGTTCTTC
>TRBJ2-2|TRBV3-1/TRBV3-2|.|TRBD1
CASRRIHPGQGRPGELFF
TGTGCCAGCAGGCGGATCCACCCTGGACAGGGTAGGCCCGGGGAGCTGTTTTTT
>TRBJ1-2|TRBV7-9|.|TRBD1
CASSSQGSYGYTF
TGTGCCAGCAGCTCACAGGGGAGTTATGGCTACACCTTC
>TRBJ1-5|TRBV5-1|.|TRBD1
CASSLTGGGNQPQHF
TGCGCCAGCAGCTTAACAGGGGGCGGCAATCAGCCCCAGCATTTT
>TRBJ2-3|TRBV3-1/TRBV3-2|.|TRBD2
CASSQDPPSGGPNPTDTQYF
TGTGCCAGCAGCCAAGATCCCCCTAGCGGGGGGCCAAATCCCACAGATACGCAGTATTTT
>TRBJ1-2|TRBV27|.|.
CASSLMGGYSYGYTF
TGTGCCAGCAGTTTAATGGGAGGGTATAGCTATGGCTACACCTTC
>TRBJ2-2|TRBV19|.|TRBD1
CASRPGQGAGELFF
TGTGCCAGTAGGCCGGGACAGGGGGCCGGGGAGCTGTTTTTT
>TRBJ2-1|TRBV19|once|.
CASSITTSPYNEQFF
TGTGCCAGTAGTATTACGACTAGTCCCTACAATGAGCAGTTCTTC
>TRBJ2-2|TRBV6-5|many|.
CASSYRDTNTGELFF
TGTGCCAGCAGTTATCGGGACACTAACACCGGGGAGCTGTTTTTT
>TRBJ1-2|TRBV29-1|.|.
CSAESGGADYGYTF
TGCAGCGCCGAATCTGGGGGGGCGGACTATGGCTACACCTTC
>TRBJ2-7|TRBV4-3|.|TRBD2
CASSQGLAGGVEQYF
TGCGCCAGCAGCCAAGGTCTAGCGGGGGGAGTCGAGCAGTACTTC
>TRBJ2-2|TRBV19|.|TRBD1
CASSIMDRVAGELFF
TGTGCCAGTAGTATAATGGACAGGGTGGCCGGGGAGCTGTTTTTT
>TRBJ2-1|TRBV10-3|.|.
CAISEGEAGSYNEQFF
TGTGCCATCAGTGAGGGGGAGGCGGGTTCCTACAATGAGCAGTTCTTC
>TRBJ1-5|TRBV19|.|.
CASSVDSENQPQHF
TGTGCCAGTAGTGTGGACAGCGAGAATCAGCCCCAGCATTTT
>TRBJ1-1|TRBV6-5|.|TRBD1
CASTGTGRTEAFF
TGTGCCAGCACTGGGACAGGAAGGACTGAAGCTTTCTTT
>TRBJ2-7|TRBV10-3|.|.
CAISPSHEQYF
TGTGCCATCTCCCCGAGCCACGAGCAGTACTTC
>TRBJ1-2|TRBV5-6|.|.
CASSRSGTNYGYTF
TGTGCCAGCAGCCGGTCCGGGACTAACTATGGCTACACCTTC
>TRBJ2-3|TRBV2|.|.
CASSESVSTDTQYF
TGTGCCAGCAGTGAATCCGTGAGCACAGATACGCAGTATTTT
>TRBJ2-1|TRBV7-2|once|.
CASSLDGAWNEQFF
TGTGCCAGCAGCTTAGACGGAGCTTGGAATGAGCAGTTCTTC
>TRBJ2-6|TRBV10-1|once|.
CASKALLRSGANVLTF
TGCGCCAGCAAAGCGCTCCTTCGTTCTGGGGCCAACGTCCTGACTTTC
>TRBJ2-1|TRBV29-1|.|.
CSAAVGQGGNEQFF
TGCAGCGCCGCGGTTGGGCAGGGCGGAAATGAGCAGTTCTTC
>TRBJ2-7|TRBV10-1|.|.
CASTGGEQYF
TGCGCCAGCACTGGAGGCGAGCAGTACTTC
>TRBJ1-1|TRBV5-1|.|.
CASSLAPGNMNTEAFF
TGCGCCAGCAGCTTGGCCCCGGGGAACATGAACACTGAAGCTTTCTTT
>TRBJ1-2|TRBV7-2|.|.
CASSSTDRGHNYGYTF
TGTGCCAGCAGCTCAACGGACAGAGGGCATAACTATGGCTACACCTTC
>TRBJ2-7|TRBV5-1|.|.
CASSLAFQDRVGPYEQYF
TGCGCCAGCAGCTTGGCCTTCCAGGACAGAGTTGGGCCCTACGAGCAGTACTTC
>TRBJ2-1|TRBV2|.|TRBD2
CASSENGLDEQFF
TGTGCCAGCAGCGAAAACGGACTAGATGAGCAGTTCTTC
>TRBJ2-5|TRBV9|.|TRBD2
CASSSGTSGGATFQETQYF
TGTGCCAGCAGCTCTGGGACTAGCGGGGGGGCCACCTTCCAAGAGACCCAGTACTTC
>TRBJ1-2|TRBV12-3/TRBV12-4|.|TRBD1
CASRQGVLGYTF
TGTGCCAGCAGACAGGGGGTTCTGGGCTACACCTTC
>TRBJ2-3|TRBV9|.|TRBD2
CASSVPKAGGGTDTQYF
TGTGCCAGCAGCGTACCCAAAGCGGGGGGAGGCACAGATACGCAGTATTTT
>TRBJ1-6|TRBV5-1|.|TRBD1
CASSSGQGYYNSPLHF
TGCGCCAGCAGCTCGGGACAGGGGTACTATAATTCACCCCTCCACTTT
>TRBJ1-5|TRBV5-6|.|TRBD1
CASSRGTDNQPQHF
TGTGCCAGCAGCCGCGGGACAGACAATCAGCCCCAGCATTTT
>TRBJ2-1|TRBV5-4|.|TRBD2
CASSLGGSGRYNEQFF
TGTGCCAGCAGCTTAGGAGGTAGCGGGAGATACAATGAGCAGTTCTTC
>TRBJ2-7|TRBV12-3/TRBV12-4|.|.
CASSSDRYEQYF
TGTGCCAGCAGTTCGGACAGATACGAGCAGTACTTC
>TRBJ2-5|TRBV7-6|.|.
CASSTTQGLGETQYF
TGTGCCAGCAGCACGACACAGGGTTTGGGGGAGACCCAGTACTTC
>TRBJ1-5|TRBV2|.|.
CASNPGSGNQPQHF
TGTGCCAGCAACCCAGGGTCGGGCAATCAGCCCCAGCATTTT
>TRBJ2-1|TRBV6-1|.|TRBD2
CASSGERGGSYNEQFF
TGTGCCAGCAGTGGGGAGCGGGGGGGATCCTACAATGAGCAGTTCTTC
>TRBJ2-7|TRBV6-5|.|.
CASLQPGTSLREQYF
TGTGCCAGCCTACAGCCGGGGACTTCACTACGGGAGCAGTACTTC
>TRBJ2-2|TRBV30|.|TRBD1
CASKTLGQANTGELFF
TGTGCCTCAAAAACTCTTGGACAGGCGAACACCGGGGAGCTGTTTTTT
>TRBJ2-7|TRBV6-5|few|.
CASSYSGREQYF
TGTGCCAGCAGTTACTCGGGGCGCGAGCAGTACTTC
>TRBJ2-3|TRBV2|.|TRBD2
CASSGAGDTQYF
TGTGCCAGCAGCGGAGCGGGGGATACGCAGTATTTT
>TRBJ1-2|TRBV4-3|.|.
CASSQSPSNPLANYGYTF
TGCGCCAGCAGCCAATCCCCAAGCAACCCGTTAGCTAACTATGGCTACACCTTC